The 16 T cell receptor beta chains listed next were all sequenced from one sample in a study of cytomegalovirus exposure and HLA in healthy donors. The study ran its PCR with 60 Vbeta and 13 Jbeta primers. Clones were sequenced by immunoSEQ multiplex PCR, and TCRdb holds only the in-frame ones, with some missing. This table holds some 150,000 clones, around 83% found once. Sequencing used PBMCs. The receptors come from a man aged 40-49 years in good health and CMV-seropositive.

This clone appeared a single time. The chain links TRBV18 to TRBJ1-5, with D perhaps TRBD1 (6 bases). Germline assignment: CDR1 KGHSH and CDR2 LQKENI. V was trimmed by 5 bases and J by 0 bases, leaving 11 bases between them. The CDR3 has 15 amino acids. CDR3 DNA: TGTGCCAGCTCATCAGGGACATATAGCAATCAGCCCCAGCATTTT. Translated: CASSSGTYSNQPQHF.

This clone is a singleton in its sample. V gene TRBV28 combines with J gene TRBJ1-5; D unclear. CDR3 size: 13 residues. Germline loops: CDR1 MDHEN, CDR2 SYDVKM. CDR3 residues: CGCGVNSNQPQHF. The CDR3 DNA reads as TGTGGGTGCGGCGTTAATAGCAATCAGCCCCAGCATTTT.

The chain couples TRBV5-1 to TRBJ1-1, with TRBD1 as a possible D gene (6 bases). Trimming shortened V by 0 bases and J by 1 base, and 10 bases separated the two germline ends. CDR1 is SGHRS and CDR2 is YFSETQ in the germline V gene. The CDR3 consists of 15 residues. CDR3 bases: TGCGCCAGCAGCTTGGCCGCAGGGGCGAACACTGAAGCTTTCTTT. Encoded protein: CASSLAAGANTEAFF.

The genes are TRBV11-3 and TRBJ2-2, with D perhaps matching TRBD2 (6 bases). Trimming cost V 6 bases and J 5 bases, with 13 bases left between them. The CDR3 consists of 14 residues. CDR1 is SGHNT, CDR2 YENEEA, per germline. CDR3 nucleotide sequence: TGTGCCAGCAGGCCGGCTGGAGGGACCGGGGAGCTGTTTTTT. It is translated as CASRPAGGTGELFF.

The V call is TRBV6-6, the J call TRBJ1-2, with D unclear. The CDR3 consists of 13 residues. CDR1 is MNHNY, CDR2 SVGAGI, per germline (reference sequence). Trimming pared 6 bases from V and 2 bases from J, leaving 10 bases between. The CDR3 protein is CASRRVRNYGYTF. The CDR3 DNA reads TGTGCCAGCAGGCGGGTGCGGAACTATGGCTACACCTTC.

The CDR3 DNA reads as TGTGCCAGCAGTTTGTTGGGACAGCCAACTGGCTACACCTTC. The encoded protein is CASSLLGQPTGYTF. This chain joins TRBV27 and TRBJ1-2; 7 nucleotides align to TRBD1. Germline loops: CDR1 MNHEY, CDR2 SMNVEV (reference sequence). This CDR3 has 14 residues. Losses at the gene ends were 3 bases for V and 7 bases for J; bases not matched to a gene: 8.

This clone was seen a single time. Here the CDR3 reads CAWSVASGPYNEQFF. Here the CDR3 DNA reads TGTGCCTGGAGTGTGGCTAGCGGACCCTACAATGAGCAGTTCTTC. The J gene is TRBJ2-1, the V gene TRBV30; 7 nucleotides align to TRBD2. Germline values: CDR1 GTSNPN, CDR2 SVGIG (reference sequence). There are 15 residues in the CDR3. V was pared by 0 bases and J by 2 bases, with 4 bases of the junction left unmatched.

This chain uses TRBV29-1 with TRBJ1-1; no clear D gene. From germline, CDR1 is SQVTM and CDR2 ANQGSEA. V was clipped by 7 bases and J by 0 bases, with 9 bases between them. The CDR3 length is 12 residues. The CDR3 is CSATFMNTEAFF. The CDR3 region has the DNA TGCAGCGCCACTTTTATGAACACTGAAGCTTTCTTT.

For the CDR3, the DNA is TGTGCCAGCAGCTTGTCAGGGGGCGCAGGCACAGATACGCAGTATTTT. It translates to CASSLSGGAGTDTQYF. The chain recombines TRBV7-3 with TRBJ2-3; TRBD1 agrees at 8 bases. The CDR3 runs 16 residues. CDR1 and CDR2 from the germline V gene are SGHTA and FQGTGA. V trimming: 3 bases; J trimming: 1 base; junction bases outside the gene matches: 6.

This clone was seen only a few times. V and J are TRBV14 and TRBJ1-1; D unresolved. V was cut by 4 bases and J by 3 bases, with 12 bases left in between. The CDR3 is 14 residues long. The germline gives CDR1 SGHDN, CDR2 FVKESK. The DNA of the CDR3 is TGTGCCAGCAGCCTCGTCCACCGGGACACTGAAGCTTTCTTT. Translation gives CASSLVHRDTEAFF.

This chain joins TRBV4-1 and TRBJ2-7, with 10 bases that match TRBD1. With 4 bases clipped from V and 3 bases from J, the junction kept 6 bases outside the gene matches. Looked up from germline, CDR1 is MGHRA and CDR2 is YSYEKL. The CDR3 extends over 15 amino acids. The CDR3 nucleotides are TGCGCCAGCAGCCCGAGGACAGGGGGAATCTACGAGCAGTACTTC. Protein product: CASSPRTGGIYEQYF.

The genes are TRBV5-6 and TRBJ1-1, with D hard to call. The CDR3 is 15 amino acids. Between the trimmed V and J ends, which lost 5 bases and 5 bases, there was a span of 19 bases. The V gene's germline CDR1 is SGHDT and CDR2 YYEEEE. CDR3 DNA: TGTGCCAGCAGGAACCGGGCCCCCGGCGGGACTGAAGCTTTCTTT. Residues: CASRNRAPGGTEAFF.

The chain has TRBV5-5 and TRBJ2-5; D might be TRBD2 (5 bases). The CDR3 is 18 residues long. The germline gives CDR1 SGHKS, CDR2 YYEKEE (reference sequence). V gave up 0 bases and J gave up 4 bases, with 22 bases separating them. The CDR3: CASSLARSGELGLETQYF. CDR3 bases: TGTGCCAGCAGCTTGGCCAGGTCTGGGGAGTTAGGTCTAGAGACCCAGTACTTC.

This clone has more than one count but fewer than ten. The V and J genes are TRBV7-2 and TRBJ1-2, with unresolved D. Per the germline V gene, CDR1 is SGHTA and CDR2 is FQGNSA. The V gene lost 5 bases and the J gene lost 8 bases, with 15 bases spanning the gap. CDR3 length: 13 amino acids. CDR3 bases: TGTGCCAGCAGCCCCCAGCGGGCAGGCGGCTACACCTTC. This translates into CASSPQRAGGYTF.

Concerning this clone itself: The junction departs from germline at one end; a sequencing error may be responsible. Other DNA sequences within the sample encode an identical CDR3. J is TRBJ1-6 and V is TRBV7-8; a weak D match, TRBD1 (5 bases). CDR1 is SGHVS, CDR2 FQNEAQ, per germline. The CDR3 runs to 15 residues. The CDR3 nucleotides read TGTGCCAGCAGCTCCCGCCGGGACGGACTACTCTCGCTCCATTTT. This sequence encodes CASSSRRDGLLSLHF.

This chain connects TRBV5-6 to TRBJ1-2; TRBD1 is a possible D gene (5 bases). Germline lookup yields CDR1 SGHDT and CDR2 YYEEEE. CDR3 size: 15 residues. V lost 0 bases to trimming and J lost 7 bases, with 16 bases between them. The CDR3 DNA is TGTGCCAGCAGCTTGGAAGGGGAGGACTACCGTGGCTACACCTTC. Its translation: CASSLEGEDYRGYTF. The full variable domain, completed using reference TRBV5-6 and TRBJ1-2, is DAGVTQSPTHLIKTRGQQVTLRCSPKSGHDTVSWYQQALGQGPQFIFQYYEEEERQRGNFPDRFSGHQFPNYSSELNVNALLLGDSALYLCASSLEGEDYRGYTFGSGTRLTVV.